A single sample gave rise to the 10 T cell receptor beta chains below, sequenced in a study of tissue T cells after allogeneic stem cell transplantation. Time point defined: mouse harvest day 14 after allogeneic transplant. The graft held 10^6 splenic CD5+ T cells and 10^7 T-cell-depleted bone marrow cells. Method: immunoSEQ multiplex PCR; TCRdb's copy keeps in-frame clones and lacks some. This table holds about 1,300 clones, under 60% found once. Sequenced sample: gut tissue. The origin of the receptors is a female BALB/c mouse given C57BL/6 T cells with graft-versus-host disease after an allogeneic hematopoietic cell transplant.

Concerning this clone: The gene names given are mouse names. CDR3 protein: CSSSRTDSAETLYF. The DNA read from the CDR3 is TGCTCCAGCAGTCGGACAGATAGTGCAGAAACGCTGTAT. V is TRBV23 and J is TRBJ2-3; the table's D call of TRBD1 was not tested on the DNA. The observed sequence ends 1 residue before the CDR3 terminus, with the missing tail filled in from the germline J gene. Germline CDR1 is KGHTA and CDR2 is FQNQQP. The length of the CDR3 is 14 residues.

With respect to this clone: The gene names here belong to mouse. The CDR3 is CASSERTYEQYF. CDR3 DNA, as far as it was read: TGTGCCAGCAGTGAGCGGACTTATGAACAGTAC. The chain employs TRBV13-3 and TRBJ2-7, with D perhaps TRBD2 (5 bases). The read gets to within 1 residue of the CDR3 end, and the germline J gene fills in the rest. V dropped 2 bases and J dropped 4 bases, with 7 bases sitting between them. This CDR3 region has 12 residues. In germline, CDR1 is NNHDY, CDR2 SYVADS.

This clone showed up just a few times. Gene labels here are mouse ones. The missing CDR3 end, 1 residue past where the read stops, is filled in from the germline J gene. The chain links TRBV26 to TRBJ2-1; 10 nucleotides match TRBD1. The CDR3 is 15 residues long. V shed 5 bases, J shed 4 bases, and the junction held 5 bases outside the gene matches. CDR1 is KGHPV and CDR2 is FQNQEV in the germline V gene (reference sequence). The sequenced CDR3 bases are TGTGCCAGCAGTTCGGGACAGGGGAGGTATGCTGAGCAGTTC. Translating gives CASSSGQGRYAEQF. In full, the CDR3 reads CASSSGQGRYAEQFF.

Worth noting for this clone: Gene labels here are mouse ones. From the germline J gene comes the end of the CDR3, since the read stops 1 residue before it. The gene calls are TRBV13-3 and TRBJ1-5, with 7 positions matching TRBD1. With V trimmed by 5 bases and J by 0 bases, 2 bases remained unmatched. Germline CDR1 and CDR2: NNHDY and SYVADS. This CDR3 spans 14 amino acids. The sequenced part of the CDR3 DNA is TGTGCCAGCAGAGGGGGCCATAACAACCAGGCTCCGCTT. It specifies CASRGGHNNQAPL. The entire CDR3 protein reads CASRGGHNNQAPLF.

As to this clone: Gene and germline names: mouse. From the germline J gene comes the end of the CDR3, since the read stops 1 residue before it. This chain links TRBV12-1 with TRBJ2-7, with TRBD2 matching 11 bases. V dropped 4 bases and J dropped 4; count of bases not matched to a gene: 5. Germline-derived CDR1 and CDR2 are SGHSN and HYEKVE. The CDR3 covers 14 residues. CDR3 DNA, as far as it was read: TGTGCCAGCTCCACAGACTGGGGGGGTTATGAACAGTAC. Amino acid sequence: CASSTDWGGYEQY. The entire CDR3 reads CASSTDWGGYEQYF. The entire variable domain, with the rest obtained from reference TRBV12-1 and TRBJ2-7, is as follows: DSGVVQSPRHIIKEKGGRSVLTCIPISGHSNVVWYQQTLGKELKFLIQHYEKVERDKGFLPSRFSVQQFDDYHSEMNMSALELEDSAMYFCASSTDWGGYEQYFGPGTRLTVL.

Comment on this clone: Gene names are mouse gene names. From the germline J gene comes the end of the CDR3, since the read stops 1 residue before it. The chain is built from TRBV1 and TRBJ1-6, with 11 bases matching TRBD1. TRBJ1-6 is an ORF; its function is uncertain. The V and J ends lost 5 bases and 9 bases, in that order; junction bases with no gene match: 9. The CDR3 is made up of 16 amino acids. In germline, CDR1 is NSQYPW, CDR2 LRSPGD (reference sequence). This CDR3 reads CTCSSRDRGRGSPLYF. The CDR3 bases that were read are TGCACCTGCAGTTCTCGGGACAGGGGGAGGGGTTCGCCCCTCTAC.

A word on this clone: The genes are named according to mouse. The DNA ends 1 residue before the CDR3 does, and the rest of the CDR3 is filled in from the germline J gene. The chain couples TRBV13-2 to TRBJ2-5, with 9 bases matching TRBD2. Trimming removed 4 bases from V and 3 bases from J; junction bases left unmatched: 3. The CDR3 is 14 amino acids. The germline CDR1 and CDR2 sequences are NNHNN and SYGAGS (reference sequence). The CDR3: CASGPLGGQDTQYF. The CDR3 bases that were read are TGTGCCAGCGGTCCACTGGGGGGTCAAGACACCCAGTAC.

In this sample, this clone turned up a few times. All gene names here are mouse names. The sequence runs out 1 residue before the end of the CDR3; the remainder is reconstructed from the germline J gene. The chain has TRBV29 and TRBJ2-7; D is ambiguous. This CDR3 comprises 11 residues. Germline loops: CDR1 MSHET, CDR2 SYDVDS. The V end was cut by 4 bases, the J end by 4 bases, with 5 bases between. CDR3 region: CASSSRYEQYF. The sequenced part of the CDR3 DNA is TGTGCTAGCAGTTCCAGATATGAACAGTAC.

This clone was seen a single time. Gene names follow the mouse nomenclature. The read stops 1 residue short of the end of the CDR3; the missing end is completed from the germline J gene. The chain carries TRBV4 and TRBJ1-6; D unclear. TRBJ1-6 qualifies as an ORF whose function is uncertain. The CDR3 has 12 amino acids. The ends were cut back, 5 bases at V and 10 bases at J, with 9 bases in the middle. Germline CDR1 and CDR2: LGHDT and YNNKQL (reference sequence). CDR3 DNA (partial): TGTGCCAGCAGCCATCGTGGGTCGCCCCTCTAC. Translated, it gives CASSHRGSPLY. The full-length CDR3 reads as CASSHRGSPLYF.

Comments on this clone: Each gene name is a mouse one. The read terminates 1 residue before the CDR3 end, so the remaining end is supplied by the germline J gene. This chain connects TRBV19 to TRBJ2-4, with TRBD2 matching over 8 bases. Trimming at V came to 5 bases and at J to 2 bases, leaving 4 bases not matched to a gene. CDR1 is FNHDT and CDR2 is SITEND in the germline V gene (reference sequence). CDR3 length: 14 amino acids. The chain's CDR3 is CASRRLGFQNTLYF. The CDR3 DNA, read in part, is TGTGCCAGCAGACGACTGGGGTTTCAAAACACCTTGTAC. Combining the CDR3 with reference TRBV19 and TRBJ2-4 gives the whole variable domain GGIITQTPKFLIGQEGQKLTLKCQQNFNHDTMYWYRQDSGKGLRLIYYSITENDLQKGDLSEGYDASREKKSSFSLTVTSAQKNEMAVFLCASRRLGFQNTLYFGAGTRLSVL.